This T cell receptor (beta chain) was sequenced during a study of cytomegalovirus exposure and HLA in healthy donors. Study-wide points: Reportedly, diagnosis of cytomegalovirus status by the classifier showed high specificity and sensitivity. Researchers reported in a later analysis that a missense DCLRE1C variant was tied to TCR beta V- and J-gene trimming.

For this clone: Antigen unknown.

The study ran its PCR with 60 Vbeta and 13 Jbeta primers. The method was immunoSEQ multiplex PCR; TCRdb's version includes in-frame clones alone and lacks a portion of them. In the table there are some 65,000 clones, around 80% of which are singletons. In germline, CDR1 is MNHEY, CDR2 SMNVEV (reference sequence). The CDR3 extends over 12 amino acids. V was pared by 3 bases and J by 4 bases, with 6 bases between. This TCR came from a girl between 10 and 17 years old in good health and CMV-seropositive. This chain connects TRBV27 to TRBJ2-5; D gene uncertain. Sequenced input: PBMCs. This CDR3 reads CASSFPGETQYF. In nucleotides, the CDR3 is TGTGCCAGCAGTTTCCCGGGAGAGACCCAGTACTTC.